This T cell receptor (beta chain) was observed in a study of brain metastases from non-small cell lung cancer. The germline V gene encodes CDR1 KGHSH and CDR2 LQKENI. The CDR3 contains 15 residues. V lost 1 base, J lost 7 bases, and 14 bases lay in between. Sequencing used immunoSEQ multiplex PCR; TCRdb keeps in-frame clones, though not all of them. The sample lists under 1,500 clones; approximately 80% were seen once. This clone occurred once. This clonotype was obtained from a donor at least 40 years old with non-small cell lung cancer. The rearrangement joins TRBV18 to TRBJ2-1; D perhaps matches TRBD2 (6 bases). The sequenced sample was tissue from a brain metastasis. The CDR3 is CASSPRELARNEQFF. The CDR3 DNA reads TGTGCCAGCTCACCACGGGAACTAGCTCGGAATGAGCAGTTCTTC.